The rows below give T cell receptor beta chains drawn from one sample of a study of blood T cells in healthy people across ages. Using its own MiXCR run on the 5' RACE reads, TCRdb lists one record per CDR3 protein. The data show approximately 1.5 million distinct CDR3 sequences, 30% to 35% seen once. Sample: blood. These receptors were obtained from a woman in her 30s in good health. Each CDR3 is given with its conserved first and last residue. D genes are given only for firm matches. Rows may omit the clone size; those that give it use once, few, many or a size class.

j_call d_call clone_size v_call cdr3_aa cdr3_nt
TRBJ1-6 TRBD1 NA TRBV5-1 CASSLVTTGTGASPPHF TGCGCCAGCAGCCTCGTTACAACCGGGACAGGGGCTTCACCCCCCCACTTT
TRBJ2-7 NA NA TRBV20-1 CSARAQKVIYEQYF TGCAGTGCTAGAGCCCAAAAGGTCATATACGAGCAGTACTTC
TRBJ2-5 NA few TRBV20-1 CSANLDSETQYF TGCAGTGCCAACCTAGACTCAGAGACCCAGTACTTC
TRBJ1-2 NA few TRBV7-2 CASSSPPAGNYGYTF TGTGCCAGCAGCTCCCCTCCCGCGGGGAACTATGGCTACACCTTC
TRBJ1-1 NA NA TRBV12-3/TRBV12-4 CASSLIGMNTETFF TGTGCCAGCAGTTTAATAGGGATGAACACTGAAACTTTCTTT
TRBJ1-1 NA few TRBV6-1 CASSGRDPRTEAFF TGTGCCAGCAGTGGCCGGGACCCCCGAACTGAAGCTTTCTTT
TRBJ2-5 TRBD2 many TRBV29-1 CSLGLAERETQYF TGCAGCCTGGGACTAGCCGAAAGAGAGACCCAGTACTTC
TRBJ2-5 NA NA TRBV15 CATSRGTGQETQYF TGTGCCACCAGCAGGGGGACCGGTCAAGAGACCCAGTACTTC
TRBJ2-5 NA NA TRBV6-6 CASSYPAPPVFRETQYF TGTGCCAGCAGTTACCCTGCCCCCCCGGTCTTCAGAGAGACCCAGTACTTC
TRBJ2-3 NA NA TRBV15 CATSRGTHGSTDTQYF TGTGCCACCAGCAGAGGGACCCACGGGAGCACAGATACGCAGTATTTT
TRBJ2-1 TRBD1 many TRBV29-1 CSASGTGAYNEQFF TGCAGCGCCTCCGGGACAGGGGCCTACAATGAGCAGTTCTTC
TRBJ2-7 NA NA TRBV14 CASSQVVSSEQYF TGTGCCAGCAGCCAAGTTGTCAGTTCCGAGCAGTACTTC
TRBJ2-1 TRBD2 few TRBV7-2 CASSSQLADNEQFF TGTGCCAGCAGCTCGCAACTAGCGGACAATGAGCAGTTCTTC
TRBJ2-5 TRBD2 few TRBV5-1 CASSLFRGGGETQYF TGCGCCAGCAGCTTGTTCAGAGGCGGGGGAGAGACCCAGTACTTC
TRBJ2-5 TRBD2 NA TRBV6-1 CASSVSGRAGETQYF TGTGCCAGCAGCGTTAGCGGGAGGGCTGGGGAGACCCAGTACTTC
TRBJ2-3 NA once TRBV30 CAWSSGTDTNTQYF TGTGCCTGGAGTAGCGGAACCGACACCAATACGCAGTATTTT
TRBJ2-3 NA few TRBV10-3 CAIGDSSFVTDTQYF TGTGCCATCGGGGACTCATCGTTCGTCACAGATACGCAGTATTTT
TRBJ2-5 NA few TRBV12-1 CASSHEARDETQYF TGTGCCAGCAGCCACGAAGCGAGAGACGAGACCCAGTACTTC
TRBJ1-2 NA few TRBV27 CASNPDRTNNYGYTF TGTGCCAGCAACCCAGACAGAACTAACAACTATGGCTACACCTTC
TRBJ2-1 NA NA TRBV9 CASSVSSWGRGINPYNEQFF TGTGCCAGCAGCGTATCGTCTTGGGGTCGAGGGATAAACCCCTACAATGAGCAGTTCTTC
TRBJ2-7 NA few TRBV27 CASGGELYYEQYF TGTGCCAGCGGCGGCGAACTTTACTACGAGCAGTACTTC
TRBJ2-1 TRBD2 few TRBV7-3 CASSPGGVSSYNEQFF TGTGCCAGCAGCCCGGGGGGGGTAAGCTCCTACAATGAGCAGTTCTTC
TRBJ1-6 TRBD1 NA TRBV20-1 CSALTGAANSPLHF TGCAGTGCTCTTACAGGGGCGGCTAATTCACCCCTCCACTTT
TRBJ2-7 TRBD2 few TRBV7-8 CASSLVGLAGGLRWQYF TGTGCCAGCAGCTTAGTTGGCCTAGCGGGAGGGCTCCGGTGGCAGTACTTC